The 12 T cell receptor beta chains reported below all come from one sample, sequenced in a study of CD8 T cells in ankylosing spondylitis. TCRdb recomputed calls from the 5' RACE reads with MiXCR, one row per CDR3 protein. In the table there are about 250,000 distinct CDR3 sequences, 8.2% of which are singletons. Input material: blood, either unsorted or a sorted T cell fraction (not recorded which). These receptors all stem from a female donor with ankylosing spondylitis or in good health (not recorded which).

This clonotype was seen only a few times. This chain links TRBV7-2 with TRBJ2-1; tentatively, D is TRBD1 or TRBD2 (6 bases each). The CDR3 length is 16 residues. CDR1 is SGHTA, CDR2 FQGNSA, per germline. Trimming removed 0 bases from V and 2 bases from J, with 11 bases in between. CDR3 sequence: CASSLAGGATYNEQFF. The CDR3, as DNA: TGTGCCAGCAGCTTAGCGGGGGGCGCAACCTACAATGAGCAGTTCTTC. Variable domain in full (rest from reference TRBV7-2 and TRBJ2-1): GAGVSQSPSNKVTEKGKDVELRCDPISGHTALYWYRQSLGQGLEFLIYFQGNSAPDKSGLPSDRFSAERTGGSVSTLTIQRTQQEDSAVYLCASSLAGGATYNEQFFGPGTRLTVL.

There are many counts of this clonotype. The gene calls are TRBV29-1 and TRBJ1-1, with D tentatively TRBD1 (5 bases). This CDR3 has 13 residues. CDR1 is SQVTM and CDR2 is ANQGSEA in the germline V gene. Trimming shortened V by 6 bases and J by 0 bases, and 11 bases separated the two germline ends. For the CDR3, the DNA is TGCAGCGTATCGACAGACTTGAACACTGAAGCTTTCTTT. This encodes CSVSTDLNTEAFF.

This clonotype occurred a few times. The chain carries TRBV5-1 and TRBJ2-2, with D tentatively TRBD2 (6 bases). This CDR3 region has 16 residues. Germline loops: CDR1 SGHRS, CDR2 YFSETQ. Trimming left V 0 bases short and J 3 bases short, with 12 bases between. CDR3 protein: CASSLDRGFDTGELFF. CDR3 sequence (DNA): TGCGCCAGCAGCTTGGATCGGGGGTTCGACACCGGGGAGCTGTTTTTT.

In this sample, this clonotype turned up many times. The chain carries TRBV3-1 and TRBJ2-1; 8 bases fit TRBD1. CDR1 LGHDT and CDR2 YNNKEL come from the germline V gene (reference sequence). The CDR3 runs to 14 residues. The V gene end was trimmed by 2 bases and the J gene end by 7 bases; junction bases not matched to a gene: 4. The CDR3 spells CASSQTQGANEQFF. The CDR3 nucleotides read TGTGCCAGCAGCCAAACGCAGGGGGCTAATGAGCAGTTCTTC.

This clonotype was recorded at least ten times. The genes are TRBV12-3 or TRBV12-4 and TRBJ2-7, with 7 bases identical to TRBD1. The CDR3 totals 15 residues. V dropped 6 bases and J dropped 3; count of bases not matched to a gene: 11. CDR3: CASRQSLQGHYEQYF. CDR3 bases: TGTGCCAGCAGGCAAAGTTTACAGGGGCACTACGAGCAGTACTTC.

There are many counts of this clonotype. J is TRBJ1-6 and V is TRBV20-1; D may be TRBD1 (5 bases). The V gene lost 6 bases and the J gene lost 10 bases, with 19 bases spanning the gap. Germline CDR1 is DFQATT and CDR2 is SNEGSKA (reference sequence). CDR3 length: 14 residues. The CDR3 nucleotides are TGCAGTGCCAGACCGGGAGGCAGGGAATCACCCCTCCACTTT. Protein: CSARPGGRESPLHF.

This clonotype was seen repeatedly, ten times or more. The chain employs TRBV11-2 and TRBJ2-7, with D possibly TRBD1 on 6 matching bases. V was trimmed by 4 bases and J by 2 bases, leaving 9 bases between them. CDR1 and CDR2 (germline): SGHAT, FQNNGV. This CDR3 is 13 amino acids long. The DNA of the CDR3 is TGTGCCAGCAGCTCCGGGACACCCTACGAGCAGTACTTC. It specifies CASSSGTPYEQYF.

By sample fraction, this clonotype is medium-sized. This sequence joins TRBV29-1 and TRBJ2-3, with D perhaps matching TRBD2 (5 bases). The CDR3 is 12 residues long. V lost 7 bases and J lost 6, with 14 bases in between. Germline assignment: CDR1 SQVTM and CDR2 ANQGSEA. CDR3 DNA sequence: TGCAGCGCTGTCCCTAGCATGGATACGCAGTATTTT. Protein product: CSAVPSMDTQYF.

This clonotype occurred many times. The chain has TRBV20-1 and TRBJ2-7; the D gene is possibly TRBD1 (6 bases). The CDR3 sequence is 14 residues long. Germline lookup yields CDR1 DFQATT and CDR2 SNEGSKA (reference sequence). Trimming took off 5 bases at V and 3 bases at J, with 17 bases between the two ends. CDR3 in DNA: TGCAGTGCTTCCTGGACAGAATTAGTCTACGAGCAGTACTTC. This translates into CSASWTELVYEQYF.

The table lists this clonotype with many counts. The chain has TRBV20-1 and TRBJ2-1; tentatively, D is TRBD1 (6 bases). The CDR3 runs to 15 residues. Trimming cost V 6 bases and J 3 bases, with 18 bases left between them. CDR1 DFQATT and CDR2 SNEGSKA come from the germline V gene (reference sequence). CDR3 amino acids: CSAPDPRTVYNEQFF. CDR3 in DNA: TGCAGTGCCCCAGACCCTCGGACAGTCTACAATGAGCAGTTCTTC.

This clonotype was counted a few times. This sequence joins TRBV7-2 and TRBJ2-7, with D tentatively TRBD1 or TRBD2 (5 bases each). CDR1 and CDR2 from the germline V gene are SGHTA and FQGNSA. The germline V and J ends were trimmed by 5 bases and 2 bases, with 16 bases remaining between them. The CDR3 length is 15 residues. Written as DNA, the CDR3 is TGTGCCAGCAGCCGATCGGGGCTGGACCCCTACGAGCAGTACTTC. Translated, it gives CASSRSGLDPYEQYF.

The genes are TRBV4-3 and TRBJ2-2, with TRBD2 matching 7 bases. CDR3 size: 16 residues. The germline V gene has CDR1 LGHNA and CDR2 YSLEER. V was pared by 4 bases and J by 8 bases, with 13 bases of the junction left unmatched. DNA for the CDR3: TGCGCCAGCAGCCCAGGTCTAGGGAGGGCGAAGGGGGAGCTGTTTTTT. Amino acids: CASSPGLGRAKGELFF.